Shown below are 3 T cell receptor beta chains from a single sample sequenced in a study of blood T cells in healthy people across ages (dated by TCRdb to between 2015 and 2017). Receptor libraries were prepared by 5' RACE. Sequenced on an Illumina HiSeq 2500. A second PCR of about 6 to 12 cycles was performed with a sample-barcoded 5' primer and a J-beta primer mix. In TCRdb, the public reads were trimmed at Q25 with fastp and aligned with MiXCR, with productive beta chains retained. Identical CDR3 proteins give one entry, which carries the most common genes and DNA. The sample table holds 1.5 million to 1.9 million distinct CDR3 sequences, of which roughly 43% were seen once. Under 5% of the sample is taken by the ten largest. The sequencing input was blood. Every receptor here comes from a young woman in good health.

This clonotype was observed a single time. This rearrangement joins TRBV28 to TRBJ2-1; TRBD2 agrees at 15 bases. TRBJ2-7 matches the DNA end more closely, so the J call is doubtful. Germline CDR1 reads MDHEN; CDR2 reads SYDVKM. CDR3 size: 18 residues. This chain's CDR3 is CASPPGTSGGSSYNEQYF. CDR3 nucleotides: TGTGCCAGCCCTCCCGGGACTAGCGGGGGGAGCTCCTACAATGAGCAGTACTTC.

A single count supports this clonotype. The germline gene is not matched at one end of the junction; a read error may be the cause. The chain is built from TRBV10-3 and TRBJ2-6; weak D call: TRBD1 (6 bases). This CDR3 region has 15 residues. Germline-derived CDR1 and CDR2 are ENHRY and SYGVKD. CDR3 loop: CAISDQGYGANVLAF. The CDR3 region has the DNA TGTGCCATCAGTGATCAGGGGTATGGGGCCAACGTCCTGGCTTTC.

V gene TRBV20-1 combines with J gene TRBJ1-6; D perhaps matches TRBD1 (6 bases). Germline V gene sequence: CDR1 DFQATT, CDR2 SNEGSKA (reference sequence). Trimming cost V 5 bases and J 7 bases, with 15 bases left between them. This CDR3 region has 14 residues. The CDR3, as DNA: TGCAGTGCTCCCACTCAGGGGCTGAATTCACCCCTCCACTTT. Amino acid sequence: CSAPTQGLNSPLHF.